The 27 T cell receptor beta chains below come from one sample, sequenced in a study of T-cell reconstitution after alpha-beta-depleted transplantation in children. Preparation of the TCRbeta library used unique molecular identifiers. TCRdb reprocessed the PCR reads with MiXCR, giving one entry per CDR3 protein. The sample yields 450,000 to 600,000 distinct CDR3 sequences, roughly 13% seen once. Sequences were derived from PBMCs, mostly from graft donor cells, sampled 360 days after TCRalphabeta/CD19-depleted stem cell transplant. The receptors come from a male patient aged 5 to 17 who had a stem cell transplant for acute myeloid leukemia, so the T cells may come from the graft donor.

This clonotype was observed a handful of times. The chain employs TRBV27 and TRBJ1-1; 9 bases are shared with TRBD1. The J segment lost 10 bases and the V segment lost 2 bases, leaving 8 bases of the junction unmatched. Germline values: CDR1 MNHEY, CDR2 SMNVEV (reference sequence). The CDR3 length is 14 residues. CDR3 coding DNA: TGTGCCAGCAGTTTAGGGACAGGGCCGGCGGGAGCTTTCTTT. The encoded protein is CASSLGTGPAGAFF.

The chain has TRBV6-2 or TRBV6-3 and TRBJ2-1; 10 bases map to TRBD2. CDR1 and CDR2 (germline): MNHEY, SVGEGT. V shed 4 bases and J 8 bases; nucleotides not matched to a gene: 14. This CDR3 has 17 amino acids. The CDR3 is CASSSLRLAGRVDEQFF. CDR3 sequence (DNA): TGTGCCAGCAGTTCCTTGAGACTAGCGGGTAGGGTCGATGAGCAGTTCTTC.

This clonotype turned up a few times. This chain's CDR3 is CASAGQGKNIQYF. The CDR3, as DNA: TGTGCCAGCGCGGGACAGGGGAAAAACATTCAGTACTTC. This sequence joins TRBV28 and TRBJ2-4; TRBD1 aligns across 10 bases. Germline trimming cut 8 bases from V and 4 bases from J; bases unmatched to any gene: 2. The length of the CDR3 is 13 residues. Germline-derived CDR1 and CDR2 are MDHEN and SYDVKM.

In its sample, this clonotype was seen many times. The rearrangement links TRBV10-3 to TRBJ2-7, with D hard to call. V lost 0 bases, J lost 10 bases, and 7 bases lay in between. This CDR3 spans 11 amino acids. Germline CDR1 is ENHRY and CDR2 is SYGVKD. This CDR3 reads CAISESGKQYF. In DNA, the CDR3 is TGTGCCATCAGTGAGTCGGGAAAACAGTACTTC.

V is TRBV5-5 and J is TRBJ2-7; D might be TRBD1 or TRBD2, each matching 5 bases. The CDR3 runs to 17 residues. Deletions cut 4 bases from V and 1 base from J, with 21 bases between. Germline lookup yields CDR1 SGHKS and CDR2 YYEKEE (reference sequence). CDR3 loop: CASSRWTGPAVSYEQYF. CDR3 nucleotide sequence: TGTGCCAGCAGCCGCTGGACGGGGCCGGCAGTTTCCTACGAGCAGTACTTC.

As DNA, the CDR3 is TGTGCCAGCAGCGAGCAGTACTTC. Translated, it gives CASSEQYF. V and J are TRBV7-2 and TRBJ2-7; no clear D gene. Germline CDR1 reads SGHTA; CDR2 reads FQGNSA. V lost 5 bases and J 7 bases, leaving 0 bases between the germline ends. The CDR3 extends over 8 amino acids.

At least ten counts were recorded for this clonotype. The CDR3 sequence: CSARQGIYEQYF. The CDR3 DNA reads as TGCAGTGCCCGACAGGGGATCTACGAGCAGTACTTC. J is TRBJ2-7 and V is TRBV20-1; 8 nucleotides agree with TRBD1. The V and J ends lost 6 bases and 3 bases, in that order; junction bases with no gene match: 4. CDR1 is DFQATT, CDR2 SNEGSKA, per germline (reference sequence). CDR3 length equals 12 residues.

This clonotype was detected many times. The chain has TRBV6-2 or TRBV6-3 and TRBJ2-4, with TRBD2 identical over 7 bases. The CDR3 spans 15 residues. Germline V gene sequence: CDR1 MNHEY, CDR2 SVGEGT. V lost 8 bases, J lost 1 base, and 8 bases stayed unmatched. DNA of the CDR3: TGTGCCAGCCATGGGGAGGGGCTGGCCAAAAACATTCAGTACTTC. Its protein product is CASHGEGLAKNIQYF.

In DNA, the CDR3 is TGCAGTGCGGGCCCGGATGGCTACACCTTC. Its translation: CSAGPDGYTF. The rearrangement joins TRBV20-1 to TRBJ1-2; D uncertain. This CDR3 spans 10 amino acids. Trimming took off 6 bases at V and 6 bases at J, with 8 bases between the two ends. Germline V CDR1 and CDR2: DFQATT, SNEGSKA (reference sequence).

This clonotype was detected a few times. The rearrangement uses TRBV15 and TRBJ2-7, with 12 bases aligning to TRBD2. V gave up 0 bases and J gave up 0 bases; unmatched junction bases: 6. Germline CDR1 and CDR2: LNHNV and YYDKDF (reference sequence). The CDR3 contains 18 residues. The DNA for the CDR3 is TGTGCCACCAGCAGAGAGACTAGCGGGAGTGTGAGCTCCTACGAGCAGTACTTC. Translated: CATSRETSGSVSSYEQYF.

The sample holds a few counts of this clonotype. The V gene is TRBV29-1, the J gene TRBJ2-7; D may be TRBD1 (6 bases). The CDR3 is 14 amino acids. Germline V gene data show CDR1 as SQVTM and CDR2 as ANQGSEA. V lost 7 bases and J 0 bases, leaving 16 bases between the germline ends. Here the CDR3 reads CSAQGQGLSYEQYF. The CDR3 DNA reads as TGCAGCGCCCAGGGGCAGGGGCTCTCCTACGAGCAGTACTTC.

This clonotype was seen ten or more times. The genes are TRBV6-1 and TRBJ2-1; 7 nucleotides match TRBD2. Looked up from germline, CDR1 is MNHNS and CDR2 is SASEGT. There are 15 residues in the CDR3. The V segment lost 6 bases and the J segment 2 bases; nucleotides outside the gene matches: 7. The CDR3 nucleotides read TGTGCCAGCAGCCACAGCGGGGTGCCCTACAATGAGCAGTTCTTC. Residues: CASSHSGVPYNEQFF.

This clonotype was recorded a few times. V gene TRBV11-2 combines with J gene TRBJ2-1; D tentatively fits TRBD1 or TRBD2 (5 bases each). V lost 7 bases and J 0 bases, leaving 10 bases between the germline ends. The CDR3 consists of 14 residues. Germline CDR1 SGHAT, CDR2 FQNNGV. In nucleotides, the CDR3 is TGTGCCAGCACTCCAGGGAGCTCCTACAATGAGCAGTTCTTC. As protein: CASTPGSSYNEQFF. Filled out from reference TRBV11-2 and TRBJ2-1, the complete variable domain reads EAGVAQSPRYKIIEKRQSVAFWCNPISGHATLYWYQQILGQGPKLLIQFQNNGVVDDSQLPKDRFSAERLKGVDSTLKIQPAKLEDSAVYLCASTPGSSYNEQFFGPGTRLTVL.

Ten or more counts support this clonotype. The gene calls are TRBV6-2 or TRBV6-3 and TRBJ2-1, with 10 bases lining up with TRBD2. The V and J ends lost 0 bases and 3 bases, in that order; junction bases with no gene match: 8. The CDR3 loop spans 18 amino acids. Germline V gene data show CDR1 as MNHEY and CDR2 as SVGEGT. As DNA, the CDR3 is TGTGCCAGCAGTTACTCGACGCTAGCGGGAGTCAGCTACAATGAGCAGTTCTTC. This sequence encodes CASSYSTLAGVSYNEQFF.

The rearrangement links TRBV18 to TRBJ2-5; D ambiguous. The V end was cut by 3 bases, the J end by 1 base, with 9 bases between. The CDR3 covers 14 residues. The germline gives CDR1 KGHSH, CDR2 LQKENI. CDR3 loop: CASSPLGSQETQYF. CDR3 nucleotides: TGTGCCAGCTCACCTCTGGGCTCCCAAGAGACCCAGTACTTC.

In its sample, this clonotype was seen a few times. V is TRBV28 and J is TRBJ2-7; 7 bases are a match to TRBD1. The CDR3 runs 16 residues. Germline CDR1 and CDR2: MDHEN and SYDVKM. V lost 0 bases, J lost 3 bases, and 8 bases stayed unmatched. In DNA form, the CDR3 reads TGTGCCAGCAGTTTATGCCCCGGGACAGAAAACTACGAGCAGTACTTC. It yields the protein CASSLCPGTENYEQYF. Based on the CDR3 plus reference TRBV28 and TRBJ2-7, the full variable domain is DVKVTQSSRYLVKRTGEKVFLECVQDMDHENMFWYRQDPGLGLRLIYFSYDVKMKEKGDIPEGYSVSREKKERFSLILESASTNQTSMYLCASSLCPGTENYEQYFGPGTRLTVT.

The chain uses TRBV20-1 and TRBJ2-7; 9 nucleotides agree with TRBD2. With V trimmed by 3 bases and J by 6 bases, 9 bases remained unmatched. CDR3 length: 14 residues. Germline V gives CDR1 DFQATT, CDR2 SNEGSKA (reference sequence). Written as DNA, the CDR3 is TGCAGTGCTAGGGAGCGGGAGGACATCTCCGAGCAGTACTTC. As protein: CSAREREDISEQYF.

The gene calls are TRBV18 and TRBJ1-1; D call uncertain. This CDR3 is built from 12 residues. Per germline, CDR1 KGHSH and CDR2 LQKENI. V was trimmed by 0 bases and J by 8 bases, leaving 7 bases between them. The CDR3 DNA is TGTGCCAGCTCACCACCGGCTCGCGAAGCTTTCTTT. It codes for CASSPPAREAFF.

V and J are TRBV29-1 and TRBJ1-4; no firm D call. CDR1 SQVTM and CDR2 ANQGSEA come from the germline V gene. This CDR3 comprises 11 residues. Trimming stripped 7 bases from V and 4 bases from J, with 7 bases between. CDR3 sequence: CSAAFNEKLFF. The CDR3 DNA reads as TGCAGCGCCGCTTTTAATGAAAAACTGTTTTTT.

This chain links TRBV11-1 with TRBJ2-2; 15 nucleotides line up with TRBD2. The V gene end was trimmed by 4 bases and the J gene end by 4 bases; junction bases not matched to a gene: 10. Germline CDR1 is SGHAT and CDR2 is FQDESV (reference sequence). This CDR3 is built from 19 residues. CDR3 region: CASSSRTSGRAGLTGELFF. In DNA form, the CDR3 reads TGTGCCAGCAGCTCAAGGACTAGCGGGAGGGCCGGGCTCACCGGGGAGCTGTTTTTT.

The chain uses TRBV24-1 and TRBJ2-3, with 9 bases lining up with TRBD1. V trimming: 6 bases; J trimming: 3 bases; junction bases outside the gene matches: 12. Germline V CDR1 and CDR2: KGHDR, SFDVKD. CDR3 length: 17 residues. CDR3 region: CATSTRDRGKVTDTQYF. The CDR3 DNA sequence: TGTGCCACCAGTACGCGAGACAGGGGGAAGGTGACAGATACGCAGTATTTT.

The table lists this clonotype with a few counts. The chain is built from TRBV9 and TRBJ2-1; 11 bases agree with TRBD2. V was clipped by 0 bases and J by 8 bases; unmatched bases: 10. This CDR3 contains 17 residues. Germline V gives CDR1 SGDLS, CDR2 YYNGEE. CDR3 amino acids: CASSVATGTSGSHEQFF. The CDR3 DNA follows: TGTGCCAGCAGCGTAGCTACCGGGACTAGCGGAAGCCATGAGCAGTTCTTC.

This clonotype was seen more than once but under ten times. The chain joins TRBV27 to TRBJ2-7, with D uncertain. Germline lookup yields CDR1 MNHEY and CDR2 SMNVEV (reference sequence). The CDR3 runs to 13 residues. Trimming took 2 bases from V and 3 from J, leaving 8 bases between them. The CDR3 protein is CASSLRLFYEQYF. The CDR3 DNA is TGTGCCAGCAGTTTAAGGCTTTTCTACGAGCAGTACTTC.

The sample holds a few counts of this clonotype. The chain is built from TRBV20-1 and TRBJ2-7; 8 bases line up with TRBD2. V trimming: 6 bases; J trimming: 0 bases; junction bases outside the gene matches: 13. Germline lookup yields CDR1 DFQATT and CDR2 SNEGSKA (reference sequence). CDR3 length equals 16 residues. CDR3 nucleotides: TGCAGTGCATCCGGGACTAGACCCTCGAGCTCCTACGAGCAGTACTTC. Encoded protein: CSASGTRPSSSYEQYF.

This clonotype was observed many times. V usage is TRBV7-6 and J usage is TRBJ2-7, with D hard to call. The V gene lost 1 base and the J gene lost 5 bases, with 21 bases spanning the gap. Germline V CDR1 and CDR2: SGHVS, FNYEAQ. The CDR3 has 17 amino acids. CDR3 DNA: TGTGCCAGCAGCTTAGGACCCTTACGAAAGTGGAGAGACGAGCAGTACTTC. Residues: CASSLGPLRKWRDEQYF.

This clonotype was seen a few times. The rearrangement uses TRBV20-1 and TRBJ2-7; D unclear. Deletions cut 1 base from V and 1 base from J, with 11 bases between. Germline V gene sequence: CDR1 DFQATT, CDR2 SNEGSKA (reference sequence). The CDR3 has 14 amino acids. The CDR3 sequence is CSARAETKSYEQYF. The CDR3 coding sequence is TGCAGTGCTAGAGCTGAGACCAAGTCCTACGAGCAGTACTTC.

This clonotype was found a few times. V and J are TRBV28 and TRBJ2-3; weak D call: TRBD2 (5 bases). Trimming shortened V by 4 bases and J by 4 bases, and 30 bases separated the two germline ends. The germline CDR1 and CDR2 sequences are MDHEN and SYDVKM. This CDR3 has 20 amino acids. Here the CDR3 reads CASSSPPGGFTTRVADTQYF. DNA for the CDR3: TGTGCCAGCAGTTCCCCGCCGGGCGGGTTCACCACCAGAGTTGCAGATACGCAGTATTTT.